These 6 T cell receptor beta chains were all obtained from the same sample, sequenced in a study of CD8 T cells in ankylosing spondylitis. TCRdb re-derived calls from the 5' RACE reads in MiXCR, one entry per CDR3 protein. The data show about 35,000 distinct CDR3 sequences, approximately 10% seen once. The sample taken for sequencing was blood, either unsorted or a sorted T cell fraction (not recorded which). The receptors shown here come from a male donor with ankylosing spondylitis or in good health (not recorded which).

This clonotype came up a few times. V gene TRBV20-1 combines with J gene TRBJ2-1, with TRBD2 matching 9 bases. The CDR3 runs to 15 residues. Germline V gene sequence: CDR1 DFQATT, CDR2 SNEGSKA (reference sequence). V trimming: 6 bases; J trimming: 8 bases; junction bases outside the gene matches: 14. The CDR3 DNA is TGCAGTGCACATAGCGGGAGTCACGATTTGGATGAGCAGTTCTTC. It codes for CSAHSGSHDLDEQFF.

The chain combines TRBV7-3 with TRBJ2-2, with 8 bases identical to TRBD2. V lost 1 base and J lost 4; bases outside the gene matches: 5. CDR1 SGHTA and CDR2 FQGTGA come from the germline V gene. The CDR3 loop spans 16 amino acids. As DNA, the CDR3 is TGTGCCAGCAGCTTAAAGGGACTAGGACGCACCGGGGAGCTGTTTTTT. Protein sequence: CASSLKGLGRTGELFF.

This clonotype was counted at least ten times. The chain carries TRBV5-1 and TRBJ2-1; tentative D call: TRBD2 (5 bases). Germline values: CDR1 SGHRS, CDR2 YFSETQ. The ends were cut back, 4 bases at V and 7 bases at J, with 12 bases in the middle. The CDR3 is 13 amino acids. This CDR3 reads CASSLGLLNEQFF. Written as DNA, the CDR3 is TGCGCCAGCAGCCTTGGACTGTTAAATGAGCAGTTCTTC.

This clonotype showed up just a few times. The V and J genes are TRBV9 and TRBJ2-7; D remains unclear. Germline values: CDR1 SGDLS, CDR2 YYNGEE. V was clipped by 0 bases and J by 5 bases, with 12 bases between them. The CDR3 has 14 amino acids. CDR3 in amino acids: CASSVDGSWDEQYF. The DNA of the CDR3 is TGTGCCAGCAGCGTAGATGGTAGCTGGGACGAGCAGTACTTC.

This clonotype is judged medium-sized. This chain's CDR3 is CASSAQRSTDTQYF. In DNA form, the CDR3 reads TGTGCCAGCAGCGCTCAGAGATCTACAGATACGCAGTATTTT. The chain is built from TRBV7-6 and TRBJ2-3; D call uncertain. The germline gives CDR1 SGHVS, CDR2 FNYEAQ. This CDR3 is 14 amino acids long. Trimming pared 5 bases from V and 3 bases from J, leaving 12 bases between.

This clonotype was seen repeatedly, ten times or more. The J gene is TRBJ2-5, the V gene TRBV12-3 or TRBV12-4; D is possibly TRBD2 (5 bases). This CDR3 contains 13 residues. V was pared by 10 bases and J by 4 bases, with 16 bases between. CDR3 in amino acids: CATAGSSRETQYF. DNA of the CDR3: TGTGCCACCGCCGGATCTAGCAGAGAGACCCAGTACTTC.